Below, 12 T cell receptor beta chains from the same sample are listed, as sequenced in a study of T cell responses to AZD1222 COVID-19 vaccine. Sequencing was performed with immunoSEQ multiplex PCR; in TCRdb, only in-frame clones are kept and a portion is missing. The sample carries 140,000 to 150,000 clones, roughly 92% recorded once. The specimen comprised peripheral blood, sampled on day 0 of AZD1222 vaccination. These receptors were collected from an adult in good health.

J is TRBJ2-5 and V is TRBV28; 10 bases align to TRBD1. Germline lookup yields CDR1 MDHEN and CDR2 SYDVKM. This CDR3 is built from 15 residues. V shed 3 bases, J shed 5 bases, and the junction held 6 bases outside the gene matches. The CDR3 is CASSLVGQGGETQYF. CDR3 nucleotides: TGTGCCAGCAGTTTGGTTGGACAGGGGGGGGAGACCCAGTACTTC.

This clone was seen a single time. The V gene is TRBV25-1, the J gene TRBJ1-5, with 8 positions matching TRBD1. Trimming cost V 8 bases and J 7 bases; bases outside gene matches: 7. CDR1 and CDR2 from the germline V gene are MGHDK and SYGVNS. This CDR3 is built from 13 residues. Here the CDR3 reads CASSNRGSQPQHF. The CDR3 coding sequence is TGTGCCAGCTCTAACAGGGGGTCGCAGCCCCAGCATTTT. The full variable domain, with the rest looked up from reference TRBV25-1 and TRBJ1-5, is EADIYQTPRYLVIGTGKKITLECSQTMGHDKMYWYQQDPGMELHLIHYSYGVNSTEKGDLSSESTVSRIRTEHFPLTLESARPSHTSQYLCASSNRGSQPQHFGDGTRLSIL.

This chain connects TRBV24-1 to TRBJ2-3; D gene uncertain. The CDR3 runs 13 residues. V dropped 4 bases and J dropped 4 bases, with 8 bases sitting between them. CDR1 is KGHDR, CDR2 SFDVKD, per germline. The CDR3 bases are TGTGCCACCAGTGAAACGGGCGCAGATACGCAGTATTTT. Its protein is CATSETGADTQYF.

The chain employs TRBV5-1 and TRBJ2-7, with D perhaps given as TRBD1 or TRBD2 (7 bases each). Trimming removed 4 bases at V and 3 bases at J, with 14 bases between. Germline CDR1 and CDR2: SGHRS and YFSETQ. The CDR3 extends over 14 amino acids. CDR3 loop: CASSPDREGYEQYF. DNA for the CDR3: TGCGCCAGCAGCCCCGACAGGGAGGGCTACGAGCAGTACTTC.

The chain carries TRBV5-8 and TRBJ1-4; D is uncertain. The V end lost 3 bases, the J end lost 0 bases, and 6 bases lay between the germline ends. The CDR3 runs 14 residues. Per the germline V gene, CDR1 is SGHTS and CDR2 is YDEGEE. In DNA form, the CDR3 reads TGTGCCAGCAGCTCTGTACCAACTAATGAAAAACTGTTTTTT. Its protein product is CASSSVPTNEKLFF.

The V call is TRBV2, the J call TRBJ1-5, with D hard to call. The ends were cut back, 6 bases at V and 7 bases at J, with 10 bases in the middle. The germline V gene encodes CDR1 SNHLY and CDR2 FYNNEI. The CDR3 loop spans 12 amino acids. CDR3 in DNA: TGTGCCAGCAGGACGCCTGGACAGCCCCAGCATTTT. Translated: CASRTPGQPQHF.

V gene TRBV20-1 combines with J gene TRBJ1-2, with a weak D call TRBD1 (5 bases). This CDR3 contains 12 residues. Germline lookup yields CDR1 DFQATT and CDR2 SNEGSKA (reference sequence). V lost 3 bases and J 7 bases, leaving 12 bases between the germline ends. The CDR3 DNA is TGCAGTGCTAGTAGAATCAGGGCTGGCTACACCTTC. Its translation: CSASRIRAGYTF.

CDR3 amino acids: CASNWDSRSYEQYF. CDR3 in DNA: TGTGCCAGCAACTGGGACTCCCGCTCCTACGAGCAGTACTTC. This chain connects TRBV2 to TRBJ2-7, with D possibly TRBD2 on 6 matching bases. In germline, CDR1 is SNHLY, CDR2 FYNNEI. CDR3 length equals 14 residues. V lost 7 bases and J 0 bases, leaving 13 bases between the germline ends.

The V gene is TRBV5-6, the J gene TRBJ1-2; D call uncertain. Trimming pared 1 base from V and 4 bases from J, leaving 17 bases between. The length of the CDR3 is 16 residues. Germline CDR1 is SGHDT and CDR2 is YYEEEE. This CDR3 is CASSLLNRAGLYGYTF. The CDR3 DNA reads as TGTGCCAGCAGCTTGTTGAACCGGGCAGGCCTCTATGGCTACACCTTC.

The V gene is TRBV11-2, the J gene TRBJ1-1, with a tentative D call TRBD1 (6 bases). V was clipped by 0 bases and J by 11 bases, with 16 bases between them. CDR1 and CDR2 from the germline V gene are SGHAT and FQNNGV. This CDR3 is 14 amino acids long. CDR3 loop: CASSLDFGGRGAFF. Here the CDR3 DNA reads TGTGCCAGCAGCTTAGATTTCGGGGGCAGGGGCGCTTTCTTT.

Details on this clone: This specimen includes other DNA sequences encoding the same CDR3. The rearrangement joins TRBV5-1 to TRBJ2-5; TRBD1 might be the D (5 bases). V lost 2 bases and J lost 1, with 6 bases in between. This CDR3 is 13 amino acids long. The germline V gene has CDR1 SGHRS and CDR2 YFSETQ. The chain's CDR3 is CASSLGVQETQYF. The CDR3 nucleotides read TGCGCCAGCAGCTTAGGGGTCCAAGAGACCCAGTACTTC.

V and J are TRBV9 and TRBJ2-3; a possible D gene is TRBD2 (6 bases). Looked up from germline, CDR1 is SGDLS and CDR2 is YYNGEE. The CDR3 runs to 15 residues. V dropped 3 bases and J dropped 1 base, with 12 bases sitting between them. CDR3 DNA sequence: TGTGCCAGCAGCGGGGCCCCGGGAGGCACAGATACGCAGTATTTT. Protein product: CASSGAPGGTDTQYF.